What follows is one T cell receptor (beta chain) and its context. The V gene end was trimmed by 5 bases and the J gene end by 8 bases; junction bases not matched to a gene: 9. The germline V gene has CDR1 SEHNR and CDR2 FQNEAQ (reference sequence). This CDR3 has 15 residues. These data come from a study of blood T cell repertoires in COVID-19. Assay used: immunoSEQ multiplex PCR; TCRdb lists only in-frame clones, some missing. The repertoire includes some 300,000 clones, more than 85% of them detected once, and around 3.9% sits in the top ten. V gene TRBV7-9 combines with J gene TRBJ2-1; 10 positions agree with TRBD1. The specimen was PBMCs or T cells enriched from blood (not recorded which). The sequence was collected from a woman aged 25 to 39 who had been exposed to COVID-19. CDR3: CASSAPGQGTHEQFF. Written as DNA, the CDR3 is TGTGCCAGCAGCGCCCCGGGACAGGGGACCCATGAGCAGTTCTTC.